This T cell receptor (beta chain) emerged from a study of read filtering for tumor transcriptome and immune sequencing. For the study at large: DNase treatment preceded whole-transcriptome library preparation. RNA-seq yielded only about 75 to 1,400 TCR reads, IR-seq about 4.05 to 10.27 million. Study results and limitations: Compared with RNA-seq, IR-seq gave much higher clonotype depth and reliability. Sorted CD138-negative bone marrow cells were not purified T cells.

CDR1 is SGHRS and CDR2 is YFSETQ in the germline V gene. Trimming at V came to 1 base and at J to 1 base, leaving 3 bases not matched to a gene. The CDR3 length is 16 residues. The library was built from around 0.4 ug RNA with molecular barcoded adaptors for alpha/delta and beta/gamma chains. TCRdb fed the reads into MiXCR, producing one record per CDR3 protein. This table has around 38,000 distinct CDR3 sequences, around 15% appearing once. In its sample, this clonotype was seen many times. What it binds is not known. V and J are TRBV5-1 and TRBJ2-3; 10 bases line up with TRBD2. This receptor was identified in a donor aged 40 or over with multiple myeloma. The sequenced sample consisted of a population of CD138-negative cells sorted from bone marrow. The CDR3 region is CASSLSGTSGTDTQYF. The CDR3 DNA sequence: TGCGCCAGCAGCTTGTCCGGGACTAGCGGCACAGATACGCAGTATTTT.